One sample yielded the 18 T cell receptor beta chains listed below, sequenced in a study of control samples from healthy donors and cancer patients (dated by TCRdb to 2018 to 2020). Libraries were prepared through the immunoSEQ multiplex PCR assay. Sourced from immuneACCESS, this table was stored by TCRdb with only in-frame sequences that have V and J called. A share of the clones is absent; for the studies checked, an unresolved V gene accounts for under half, and the remainder has no known explanation. The sample table holds 150,000 to 200,000 clones, of which around nine tenths were seen once. Less than 0.75% of the sample is in the top ten clones. Sequenced material: blood. The receptors stem from a woman in her 30s in good health.

The chain has TRBV9 and TRBJ2-5; D is possibly TRBD2 (5 bases). V was cut by 0 bases and J by 1 base, with 13 bases left in between. The length of the CDR3 is 16 residues. Germline CDR1 SGDLS, CDR2 YYNGEE. CDR3 region: CASSVGGRGLQETQYF. The CDR3 DNA reads TGTGCCAGCAGCGTAGGAGGGCGAGGTCTCCAAGAGACCCAGTACTTC. The complete variable domain, with remaining parts taken from reference TRBV9 and TRBJ2-5, reads DSGVTQTPKHLITATGQRVTLRCSPRSGDLSVYWYQQSLDQGLQFLIQYYNGEERAKGNILERFSAQQFPDLHSELNLSSLELGDSALYFCASSVGGRGLQETQYFGPGTRLLVL.

The genes are TRBV4-1 and TRBJ1-2; tentatively, D is TRBD1 (5 bases). Germline lookup yields CDR1 MGHRA and CDR2 YSYEKL. CDR3 length equals 15 residues. V shed 4 bases and J shed 5 bases, with 17 bases lying between them. For the CDR3, the DNA is TGCGCCAGCAGCCCAGGGATGACGGACGGATATGGCTACACCTTC. Protein sequence: CASSPGMTDGYGYTF.

The genes are TRBV28 and TRBJ2-3; 8 positions agree with TRBD2. Germline V gene data show CDR1 as MDHEN and CDR2 as SYDVKM. The V gene end was trimmed by 4 bases and the J gene end by 1 base; junction bases not matched to a gene: 7. The CDR3 runs 16 residues. CDR3: CASSSAAGVGTDTQYF. The CDR3, as DNA: TGTGCCAGCAGTTCGGCAGCGGGAGTGGGCACAGATACGCAGTATTTT.

The genes are TRBV28 and TRBJ1-1, with 7 bases aligning to TRBD1. V lost 0 bases and J lost 0; bases outside the gene matches: 4. Germline-derived CDR1 and CDR2 are MDHEN and SYDVKM. The CDR3 extends over 16 amino acids. The chain's CDR3 is CASSLWHRGMNTEAFF. In nucleotides, the CDR3 is TGTGCCAGCAGTTTATGGCACAGGGGCATGAACACTGAAGCTTTCTTT.

The rearrangement joins TRBV27 to TRBJ1-4; D might be TRBD1 (5 bases). The CDR3 length is 15 residues. Per germline, CDR1 MNHEY and CDR2 SMNVEV (reference sequence). V was pared by 5 bases and J by 3 bases, with 13 bases between. CDR3 region: CASSHIGGSNEKLFF. The DNA for the CDR3 is TGTGCCAGCAGTCATATTGGGGGATCTAATGAAAAACTGTTTTTT.

The rearrangement joins TRBV6-5 to TRBJ1-2; tentative D call: TRBD1 (5 bases). This CDR3 contains 15 residues. The V gene lost 6 bases and the J gene lost 4 bases, with 18 bases spanning the gap. Germline CDR1 reads MNHEY; CDR2 reads SVGAGI. The CDR3 is CASRSLLGGGYGYTF. CDR3 coding DNA: TGTGCCAGCAGATCTCTTCTGGGGGGAGGCTATGGCTACACCTTC.

The chain employs TRBV10-3 and TRBJ1-3; possibly TRBD1 for D (5 bases). The CDR3 is 15 residues long. Germline loops: CDR1 ENHRY, CDR2 SYGVKD. V shed 9 bases and J shed 0 bases, with 15 bases lying between them. The CDR3 loop is CAIKIDSNSGNTIYF. The CDR3 DNA follows: TGTGCCATTAAAATTGACAGCAACTCTGGAAACACCATATATTTT.

In this sample, this clone turned up once. V is TRBV5-4 and J is TRBJ1-2; D is undetermined. Germline assignment: CDR1 SGHNT and CDR2 YYREEE (reference sequence). The CDR3 sequence is 14 residues long. Trimming took 0 bases from V and 0 from J, leaving 6 bases between them. CDR3: CASSLEGANYGYTF. The CDR3 nucleotides read TGTGCCAGCAGCTTGGAGGGCGCTAACTATGGCTACACCTTC.

This clone was counted between two and nine times. The V gene is TRBV6-5, the J gene TRBJ1-5, with TRBD1 as a possible D gene (5 bases). Per the germline V gene, CDR1 is MNHEY and CDR2 is SVGAGI. The CDR3 has 15 amino acids. V was pared by 2 bases and J by 3 bases, with 11 bases between. Written as DNA, the CDR3 is TGTGCCAGCAGTTACGCGCCAGGGCCCAATCAGCCCCAGCATTTT. It is translated as CASSYAPGPNQPQHF.

DNA for the CDR3: TGTGCCAGCAAGGTCGATCCAACTAATGAAAAACTGTTTTTT. Encoded protein: CASKVDPTNEKLFF. This chain links TRBV2 with TRBJ1-4; D remains ambiguous. V was cut by 7 bases and J by 0 bases, with 9 bases left in between. The CDR3 sequence is 14 residues long. Germline V gene lookup returns CDR1 SNHLY and CDR2 FYNNEI.

With regard to this clone: The junction shows a germline mismatch at one end, possibly a read error. The rearrangement joins TRBV4-2 to TRBJ2-2; 10 positions match TRBD2. The length of the CDR3 is 17 residues. From germline, CDR1 is LGHNA and CDR2 YNFKEQ. CDR3 nucleotides: TGTGTCAGCAGCCAACCCCCGGTGGTAGCGGGAGGCGGGGAGCTGTTTTTT. Its protein product is CVSSQPPVVAGGGELFF.

This clone was seen only a few times. The chain has TRBV19 and TRBJ1-5; TRBD1 matches at 8 bases. Germline V CDR1 and CDR2: LNHDA, SQIVND (reference sequence). V lost 6 bases, J lost 9 bases, and 13 bases stayed unmatched. This CDR3 spans 15 amino acids. The CDR3, as DNA: TGTGCCAGTAGGCCCAGGGACAGGCATTTAACGCCCCAGCATTTT. Translating gives CASRPRDRHLTPQHF.

The chain uses TRBV28 and TRBJ2-7; D unresolved. CDR3 length: 14 amino acids. The V gene's germline CDR1 is MDHEN and CDR2 SYDVKM. V lost 5 bases and J lost 1, with 12 bases in between. The CDR3 sequence: CASSRYSRSYEQYF. CDR3 DNA: TGTGCCAGCAGTCGATACAGTCGGTCCTACGAGCAGTACTTC.

This clone was seen a single time. This chain uses TRBV5-1 with TRBJ2-5, with unresolved D. V dropped 0 bases and J dropped 4 bases, with 10 bases sitting between them. In germline, CDR1 is SGHRS, CDR2 YFSETQ. CDR3 length equals 14 residues. The CDR3 sequence is CASSLAIGVETQYF. CDR3 bases: TGCGCCAGCAGCTTGGCCATAGGTGTAGAGACCCAGTACTTC.

J is TRBJ1-1 and V is TRBV12-3 or TRBV12-4; D call uncertain. Trimming shortened V by 3 bases and J by 4 bases, and 3 bases separated the two germline ends. The CDR3 is 11 residues long. The CDR3 nucleotides are TGTGCCAGCAGTTTTTTCACTGAAGCTTTCTTT. It translates to CASSFFTEAFF.

The V call is TRBV5-4, the J call TRBJ2-1; D is perhaps TRBD1 (6 bases). V was shortened by 3 bases and J by 5 bases, with 18 bases between the two germline ends. The CDR3 sequence is 16 residues long. The germline V gene encodes CDR1 SGHNT and CDR2 YYREEE (reference sequence). The CDR3 loop reads CASSSYRATPNNEQFF. In nucleotides, the CDR3 is TGTGCCAGCAGCTCCTACAGGGCCACGCCCAACAATGAGCAGTTCTTC.

This rearrangement joins TRBV7-9 to TRBJ2-7; 7 positions match TRBD2. This CDR3 spans 13 amino acids. Germline V gene data show CDR1 as SEHNR and CDR2 as FQNEAQ (reference sequence). Trimming took 3 bases from V and 3 from J; bases not matched to a gene: 2. CDR3 region: CASSFTSDYEQYF. The CDR3 nucleotides are TGTGCCAGCAGCTTTACTAGCGACTACGAGCAGTACTTC.

The rearrangement links TRBV18 to TRBJ1-2; tentative D call: TRBD1 (5 bases). The germline V gene has CDR1 KGHSH and CDR2 LQKENI. This CDR3 comprises 16 residues. V was pared by 2 bases and J by 8 bases, with 21 bases between. This CDR3 is CASSPGLPISTAGYTF. The CDR3 region has the DNA TGTGCCAGCTCACCAGGGTTACCGATTTCGACAGCCGGCTACACCTTC.